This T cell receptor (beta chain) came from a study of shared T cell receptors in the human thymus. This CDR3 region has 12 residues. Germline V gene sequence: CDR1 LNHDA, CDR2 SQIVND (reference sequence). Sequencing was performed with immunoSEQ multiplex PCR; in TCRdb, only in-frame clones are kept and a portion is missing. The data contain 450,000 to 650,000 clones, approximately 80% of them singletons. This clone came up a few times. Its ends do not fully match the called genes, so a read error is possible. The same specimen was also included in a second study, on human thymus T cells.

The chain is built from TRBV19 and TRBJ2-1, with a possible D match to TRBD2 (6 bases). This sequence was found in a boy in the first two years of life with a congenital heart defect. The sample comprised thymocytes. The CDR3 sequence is CASTPGVPELFF. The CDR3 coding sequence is TGTGCCAGTACCCCGGGGGTTCCCGAGCTGTTCTTC. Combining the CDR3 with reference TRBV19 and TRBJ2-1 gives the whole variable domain DGGITQSPKYLFRKEGQNVTLSCEQNLNHDAMYWYRQDPGQGLRLIYYSQIVNDFQKGDIAEGYSVSREKKESFPLTVTSAQKNPTAFYLCASTPGVPELFFGPGTRLTVL.